This TCR beta chain was documented in a study of T cell changes during pregnancy in multiple sclerosis. Generated by immunoSEQ multiplex PCR, the TCRdb table keeps only in-frame clones and is missing some. The sample holds 70,000 to 90,000 clones, 85% to 95% seen once. This TCR was recovered from a female donor with multiple sclerosis, enrolled in a pregnancy study. This material consisted of peripheral blood, taken in the first trimester of pregnancy.

The CDR3 loop reads CASSWSGSSDEQFF. The CDR3 bases are TGTGCCAGCAGCTGGAGCGGGAGTTCGGATGAGCAGTTCTTC. The rearrangement links TRBV9 to TRBJ2-1; TRBD2 matches 8 bases. The CDR3 contains 14 residues. Germline V gene data show CDR1 as SGDLS and CDR2 as YYNGEE. V shed 4 bases and J 8 bases; nucleotides not matched to a gene: 8.